The present entry profiles one TCR beta chain with its context. Other DNA sequences from this sample encode an identical CDR3 as well. The PCR made use of 60 Vbeta and 13 Jbeta primers. Method: immunoSEQ multiplex PCR; TCRdb's copy keeps in-frame clones and lacks some. Of 120,000 to 150,000 clones in the sample, roughly four fifths are singletons; the top ten hold about 3.2%. The record originates from a study of cytomegalovirus exposure and HLA in healthy donors. With 7 bases clipped from V and 4 bases from J, the junction kept 4 bases outside the gene matches. The CDR3 spans 13 residues. Germline-derived CDR1 and CDR2 are MDHEN and SYDVKM.

This TCR came from a young man in good health and CMV-seropositive. J is TRBJ1-1 and V is TRBV28; 9 nucleotides agree with TRBD1. Sequences were obtained from PBMCs. The CDR3 DNA sequence: TGTGCCAGCACCCTGACAGGGGGCACTGAAGCTTTCTTT. It is translated as CASTLTGGTEAFF.